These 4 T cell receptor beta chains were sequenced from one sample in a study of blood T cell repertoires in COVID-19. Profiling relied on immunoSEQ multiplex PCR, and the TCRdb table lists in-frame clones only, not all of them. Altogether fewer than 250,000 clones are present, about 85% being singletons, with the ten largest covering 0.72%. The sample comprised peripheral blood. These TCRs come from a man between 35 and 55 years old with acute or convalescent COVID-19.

CDR3 loop: CAWSVDPRGTEAFF. Written as DNA, the CDR3 is TGTGCCTGGAGTGTAGACCCCAGGGGGACTGAAGCTTTCTTT. V gene TRBV30 combines with J gene TRBJ1-1, with 7 bases that match TRBD1. Germline V gives CDR1 GTSNPN, CDR2 SVGIG (reference sequence). V lost 0 bases, J lost 5 bases, and 6 bases stayed unmatched. CDR3 length: 14 residues.

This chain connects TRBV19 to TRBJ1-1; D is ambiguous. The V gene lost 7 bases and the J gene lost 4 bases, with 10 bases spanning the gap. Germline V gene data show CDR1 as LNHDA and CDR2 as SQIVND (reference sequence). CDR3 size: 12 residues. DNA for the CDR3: TGTGCCAGTACCTTGGGCGCCACTGAAGCTTTCTTT. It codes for CASTLGATEAFF.

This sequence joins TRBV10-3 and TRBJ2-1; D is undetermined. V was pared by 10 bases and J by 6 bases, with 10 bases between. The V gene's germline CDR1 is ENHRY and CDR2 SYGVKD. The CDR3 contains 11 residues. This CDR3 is CATGNLNEQFF. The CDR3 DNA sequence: TGTGCCACCGGTAATCTCAATGAGCAGTTCTTC.

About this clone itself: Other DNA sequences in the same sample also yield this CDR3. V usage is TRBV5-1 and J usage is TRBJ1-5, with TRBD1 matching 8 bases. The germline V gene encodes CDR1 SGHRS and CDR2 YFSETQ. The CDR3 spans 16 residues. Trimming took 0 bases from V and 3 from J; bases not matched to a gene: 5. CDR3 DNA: TGCGCCAGCAGCTTGGACGGGACAGGTCTCAATCAGCCCCAGCATTTT. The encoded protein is CASSLDGTGLNQPQHF.